These 24 T cell receptor beta chains were all obtained from the same sample, sequenced in a study of shared clonotypes between healthy human individuals. Only in-frame clones appear in the TCRdb table, and some are missing; sequencing was by immunoSEQ multiplex PCR. The sample consists of roughly 1,800,000 clones, roughly 95% of them appearing once. CD45RO-negative, CCR7-selected cells formed the naive CD8 fraction, which excluded terminally differentiated effector memory CD45RA+ cells. Sequences were obtained from naive CD8+ T cells sorted from blood. These receptors all stem from a man younger than 35 in good health.

The J gene is TRBJ2-3, the V gene TRBV6-5; 9 bases are a match to TRBD2. The V gene's germline CDR1 is MNHEY and CDR2 SVGAGI. This CDR3 contains 15 residues. With V trimmed by 2 bases and J by 4 bases, 4 bases remained unmatched. The CDR3 DNA sequence: TGTGCCAGCAGTTACGGCGGGGGGGGTGCAGATACGCAGTATTTT. Its protein product is CASSYGGGGADTQYF.

The chain joins TRBV9 to TRBJ2-5; D is possibly TRBD1 (6 bases). Per the germline V gene, CDR1 is SGDLS and CDR2 is YYNGEE. The CDR3 is made up of 14 amino acids. V lost 4 bases, J lost 4 bases, and 14 bases lay in between. Written as DNA, the CDR3 is TGTGCCAGCAGCCAAGAGGTAGGGGGAGAGACCCAGTACTTC. Its translation is CASSQEVGGETQYF.

The chain combines TRBV6-6 with TRBJ2-5; D is ambiguous. This CDR3 has 13 residues. Trimming cost V 5 bases and J 0 bases, with 7 bases left between them. Per the germline V gene, CDR1 is MNHNY and CDR2 is SVGAGI (reference sequence). In nucleotides, the CDR3 is TGTGCCAGCAGTAAGATGTACCAAGAGACCCAGTACTTC. Its protein is CASSKMYQETQYF.

The chain joins TRBV5-1 to TRBJ2-5, with 10 bases fitting TRBD1. Unmatched junction bases numbered 3, after V lost 2 bases and J lost 2 bases. Germline CDR1 SGHRS, CDR2 YFSETQ. CDR3 length: 15 residues. DNA of the CDR3: TGCGCCAGCAGCTTCCGACAGGGGGCGCAAGAGACCCAGTACTTC. Translated: CASSFRQGAQETQYF.

The chain joins TRBV18 to TRBJ1-1; no definite D call. CDR3 length equals 14 residues. The germline gives CDR1 KGHSH, CDR2 LQKENI. The V end was cut by 2 bases, the J end by 7 bases, with 14 bases between. CDR3 nucleotide sequence: TGTGCCAGCTCACCAGAGGCACTCGCTGGTGAAGCTTTCTTT. It yields the protein CASSPEALAGEAFF.

The V call is TRBV4-1, the J call TRBJ1-3; 10 nucleotides match TRBD1. The junction had 8 bases not matched to a gene; V was cut back by 0 bases and J by 3 bases. CDR1 and CDR2 (germline): MGHRA, YSYEKL. The CDR3 has 18 residues. The CDR3 loop is CASSQEVPGTGVGNTIYF. The CDR3 region has the DNA TGCGCCAGCAGCCAAGAAGTTCCGGGGACAGGGGTTGGAAACACCATATATTTT.

This clone was recorded once. The V call is TRBV5-6, the J call TRBJ1-5; 7 bases map to TRBD1. CDR1 is SGHDT and CDR2 is YYEEEE in the germline V gene. Germline trimming cut 3 bases from V and 6 bases from J; bases unmatched to any gene: 3. This CDR3 region has 13 residues. The CDR3 protein is CASSWGTAQPQHF. The CDR3 DNA is TGTGCCAGCAGCTGGGGGACAGCTCAGCCCCAGCATTTT.

V and J are TRBV5-6 and TRBJ2-5; possible D gene TRBD1, 5 bases. The V end was cut by 4 bases, the J end by 5 bases, with 15 bases between. Germline assignment: CDR1 SGHDT and CDR2 YYEEEE. CDR3 length: 14 amino acids. The CDR3 sequence is CASSPGVGHETQYF. The CDR3 DNA follows: TGTGCCAGCAGCCCTGGGGTGGGGCACGAGACCCAGTACTTC. The variable domain in full, with the rest retrieved from reference TRBV5-6 and TRBJ2-5, is DAGVTQSPTHLIKTRGQQVTLRCSPKSGHDTVSWYQQALGQGPQFIFQYYEEEERQRGNFPDRFSGHQFPNYSSELNVNALLLGDSALYLCASSPGVGHETQYFGPGTRLLVL.

Of note for this clone: The same CDR3 arises from other DNA sequences in this sample as well. The gene calls are TRBV9 and TRBJ2-3; D may be TRBD1 (5 bases). V dropped 2 bases and J dropped 0 bases, with 7 bases sitting between them. Germline CDR1 and CDR2: SGDLS and YYNGEE. The CDR3 has 14 residues. In DNA form, the CDR3 reads TGTGCCAGCAGCGTGTCAGGGAGCACAGATACGCAGTATTTT. Translating it yields CASSVSGSTDTQYF.

The chain combines TRBV6-1 with TRBJ2-7, with 7 bases that match TRBD2. The CDR3 is 14 residues long. V trimming: 2 bases; J trimming: 3 bases; junction bases outside the gene matches: 4. Germline CDR1 and CDR2: MNHNS and SASEGT. CDR3 loop: CASSEWGGIYEQYF. CDR3 sequence (DNA): TGTGCCAGCAGTGAATGGGGGGGGATCTACGAGCAGTACTTC.

J is TRBJ1-2 and V is TRBV7-9; D remains unclear. In germline, CDR1 is SEHNR, CDR2 FQNEAQ (reference sequence). V lost 5 bases to trimming and J lost 6 bases, with 19 bases between them. The CDR3 runs to 15 residues. The CDR3, as DNA: TGTGCCAGCAGCGAAAGGAGGGAAGCAATTGATGGCTACACCTTC. Its protein product is CASSERREAIDGYTF.

In this sample, this clone turned up once. This chain connects TRBV7-9 to TRBJ2-7; D perhaps matches TRBD1 (6 bases). This CDR3 contains 13 residues. CDR1 is SEHNR and CDR2 is FQNEAQ in the germline V gene (reference sequence). The germline V and J ends were trimmed by 5 bases and 4 bases, with 12 bases remaining between them. The CDR3 loop reads CASSGQQGYEQYF. DNA of the CDR3: TGTGCCAGCAGCGGGCAACAGGGTTACGAGCAGTACTTC. The full variable domain, completed using reference TRBV7-9 and TRBJ2-7, is DTGVSQNPRHKITKRGQNVTFRCDPISEHNRLYWYRQTLGQGPEFLTYFQNEAQLEKSRLLSDRFSAERPKGSFSTLEIQRTEQGDSAMYLCASSGQQGYEQYFGPGTRLTVT.

The chain carries TRBV27 and TRBJ2-3; D uncertain. Germline assignment: CDR1 MNHEY and CDR2 SMNVEV (reference sequence). The CDR3 runs to 15 residues. V was trimmed by 2 bases and J by 5 bases, leaving 14 bases between them. CDR3 region: CASSLIPPAGDTQYF. The CDR3 DNA reads TGTGCCAGCAGTTTAATCCCCCCGGCCGGAGATACGCAGTATTTT.

This rearrangement joins TRBV7-9 to TRBJ2-1, with 9 bases lining up with TRBD2. Germline lookup yields CDR1 SEHNR and CDR2 FQNEAQ (reference sequence). The length of the CDR3 is 17 residues. J lost 7 bases, V lost 4 bases, and 14 bases had no gene match. CDR3: CASSSTKREDNRNEQFF. The DNA for the CDR3 is TGTGCCAGCAGCTCGACAAAGCGGGAGGACAATCGGAATGAGCAGTTCTTC. Full variable domain (remainder filled in from reference TRBV7-9 and TRBJ2-1): DTGVSQNPRHKITKRGQNVTFRCDPISEHNRLYWYRQTLGQGPEFLTYFQNEAQLEKSRLLSDRFSAERPKGSFSTLEIQRTEQGDSAMYLCASSSTKREDNRNEQFFGPGTRLTVL.

Details on this clone: This sample includes further DNA sequences coding for the same CDR3. The chain has TRBV19 and TRBJ2-7; D is uncertain. CDR3 size: 13 residues. Germline V gives CDR1 LNHDA, CDR2 SQIVND (reference sequence). Trimming shortened V by 4 bases and J by 3 bases, and 10 bases separated the two germline ends. Written as DNA, the CDR3 is TGTGCCAGTAGTAACCGAGACGGCTACGAGCAGTACTTC. As protein: CASSNRDGYEQYF. Full variable domain (missing parts from reference TRBV19 and TRBJ2-7): DGGITQSPKYLFRKEGQNVTLSCEQNLNHDAMYWYRQDPGQGLRLIYYSQIVNDFQKGDIAEGYSVSREKKESFPLTVTSAQKNPTAFYLCASSNRDGYEQYFGPGTRLTVT.

The chain couples TRBV28 to TRBJ2-5; tentatively, D is TRBD1 (6 bases). This CDR3 comprises 17 residues. Between the trimmed V and J ends, which lost 3 bases and 0 bases, there was a span of 17 bases. CDR1 is MDHEN and CDR2 is SYDVKM in the germline V gene. DNA of the CDR3: TGTGCCAGCAGTTTTACGTCCCGGGACAACGACCAAGAGACCCAGTACTTC. Protein sequence: CASSFTSRDNDQETQYF.

On this clone: The same CDR3 arises from other DNA sequences in this sample as well. This chain uses TRBV9 with TRBJ1-1; D perhaps matches TRBD1 (5 bases). Trimming cost V 0 bases and J 4 bases, with 10 bases left between them. The CDR3 has 14 amino acids. Germline V CDR1 and CDR2: SGDLS, YYNGEE. In DNA form, the CDR3 reads TGTGCCAGCAGCGTAGATGGGGGACCCACTGAAGCTTTCTTT. Translation gives CASSVDGGPTEAFF.

The chain recombines TRBV5-1 with TRBJ1-6; 8 bases are a match to TRBD1. Looked up from germline, CDR1 is SGHRS and CDR2 is YFSETQ. J was trimmed by 7 bases and V by 4 bases; bases with no gene match: 4. The CDR3 is 14 residues long. The CDR3, as DNA: TGCGCCAGCAGCATCGGACAGGGAAATTCACCCCTCCACTTT. Amino acid sequence: CASSIGQGNSPLHF.

V and J are TRBV6-6 and TRBJ1-4; unclear D gene. V lost 6 bases to trimming and J lost 5 bases, with 10 bases between them. From germline, CDR1 is MNHNY and CDR2 SVGAGI (reference sequence). This CDR3 spans 13 amino acids. The CDR3 nucleotides are TGTGCCAGCAGCATTTGGAGCAATGAAAAACTGTTTTTT. Translating gives CASSIWSNEKLFF.

This clone is a singleton in its sample. In DNA, the CDR3 is TGTGCCAGCTCACCACCGGGGTGGGCCGAGGGGATTAATGGCTACACCTTC. Protein product: CASSPPGWAEGINGYTF. V and J are TRBV18 and TRBJ1-2; perhaps TRBD1 as D (5 bases). Trimming shortened V by 0 bases and J by 6 bases, and 20 bases separated the two germline ends. The CDR3 extends over 17 amino acids. Germline loops: CDR1 KGHSH, CDR2 LQKENI.

The chain couples TRBV7-2 to TRBJ1-1; D is unclear. This CDR3 is 17 amino acids long. Germline V CDR1 and CDR2: SGHTA, FQGNSA. V lost 2 bases to trimming and J lost 6 bases, with 22 bases between them. DNA of the CDR3: TGTGCCAGCAGCTTACAGGCAGAAATTTTACTACTCTCTGAAGCTTTCTTT. As protein: CASSLQAEILLLSEAFF.

The DNA of the CDR3 is TGTGCCAGCAGTTACGACAGCTACGAGCAGTACTTC. It specifies CASSYDSYEQYF. The V gene is TRBV6-5, the J gene TRBJ2-5, with D maybe TRBD1 (5 bases). The DNA end lines up better with TRBJ2-7; the J call may be wrong. In germline, CDR1 is MNHEY, CDR2 SVGAGI. The CDR3 extends over 12 amino acids.

The chain recombines TRBV30 with TRBJ2-2; possibly TRBD1 for D (6 bases). The CDR3 sequence is 14 residues long. CDR1 GTSNPN and CDR2 SVGIG come from the germline V gene (reference sequence). Trimming shortened V by 4 bases and J by 3 bases, and 12 bases separated the two germline ends. The DNA for the CDR3 is TGTGCCTGGAACGCAGGGGTGTACACCGGGGAGCTGTTTTTT. It yields the protein CAWNAGVYTGELFF.

The V and J genes are TRBV27 and TRBJ2-3, with a weak D call TRBD2 (5 bases). The CDR3 totals 13 residues. Germline CDR1 MNHEY, CDR2 SMNVEV (reference sequence). Trimming left V 7 bases short and J 3 bases short, with 11 bases between. In nucleotides, the CDR3 is TGTGCCAGCACCGATTGGGAGACAGATACGCAGTATTTT. Protein sequence: CASTDWETDTQYF.